This TCR beta chain was captured by sequencing in a study of metastatic and nonmetastatic thyroid tumors. Study overall: Peripheral blood and tumor or nodule samples from malignant and benign thyroid patients were compared.

Study-wide points: Relative to benign nodules, malignant thyroid tumors were reportedly characterized by significantly elevated TCR beta diversity in blood and tumor.

As regards this clone: What it recognizes is unknown. Possible read error: a much larger clone is one base away.

None of the patients had undergone any treatment ahead of thyroid surgery. The germline V gene has CDR1 SNHLY and CDR2 FYNNEI. V lost 9 bases, J lost 2 bases, and 19 bases lay in between. The CDR3 spans 15 residues. Per the original methods: In papillary thyroid cancer, a distant-metastasis classifier was built using CDR3 differences across clinicopathological groups. TCRdb re-called the PCR reads through MiXCR. The authors' filters were not applied to this entry. Of about 59,000 clones listed, 15% to 20% are singletons. The TCR originated in a male donor with papillary thyroid cancer or a benign thyroid nodule (not recorded which). Some clones in this sample may be carry-over from other donors' samples. Sample: blood. The chain recombines TRBV2 with TRBJ2-5; D is unclear. The CDR3 reads CASRNPPLEQETQYF. The CDR3 nucleotides read TGTGCCAGTAGGAATCCCCCGTTGGAACAAGAGACCCAGTACTTC.